One sample yielded the 29 T cell receptor beta chains listed below, sequenced in a study of cytomegalovirus exposure and HLA in healthy donors. PCR amplification relied on 60 Vbeta primers (plus 13 Jbeta primers). Generated by immunoSEQ multiplex PCR, the TCRdb table keeps only in-frame clones and is missing some. The sample lists about 140,000 clones; approximately 70% were seen once. Material: PBMCs. The source of these receptors is a woman aged 55-69 years in good health and CMV-seropositive.

This clone was seen a handful of times. The gene calls are TRBV7-3 and TRBJ1-1, with 7 nucleotides matching TRBD1. Germline trimming cut 4 bases from V and 6 bases from J; bases unmatched to any gene: 11. In germline, CDR1 is SGHTA, CDR2 FQGTGA. The CDR3 is 15 amino acids. The CDR3 spells CASSSRGRWDPEAFF. CDR3 bases: TGTGCCAGCAGCTCTAGGGGGCGCTGGGACCCTGAAGCTTTCTTT.

The J gene is TRBJ1-2, the V gene TRBV28; D unresolved. The length of the CDR3 is 14 residues. Trimming stripped 3 bases from V and 3 bases from J, with 11 bases between. Germline lookup yields CDR1 MDHEN and CDR2 SYDVKM. The CDR3 DNA sequence: TGTGCCAGCAGTTTCGGCAGGTCGGACTATGGCTACACCTTC. This sequence encodes CASSFGRSDYGYTF.

The chain links TRBV5-1 to TRBJ1-3; no firm D call. V shed 7 bases and J shed 0 bases, with 20 bases lying between them. From germline, CDR1 is SGHRS and CDR2 YFSETQ. The length of the CDR3 is 17 residues. CDR3 protein: CASADQRGGSSGNTIYF. CDR3 in DNA: TGCGCCAGCGCGGATCAGCGGGGAGGCAGCTCTGGAAACACCATATATTTT.

The chain links TRBV9 to TRBJ2-1; 8 nucleotides align to TRBD2. CDR3 size: 16 residues. V lost 0 bases to trimming and J lost 4 bases; unmatched junction nucleotides: 6. Per the germline V gene, CDR1 is SGDLS and CDR2 is YYNGEE. The CDR3 sequence: CASSVGKAGAYNEQFF. As DNA, the CDR3 is TGTGCCAGCAGCGTAGGGAAAGCGGGAGCGTACAATGAGCAGTTCTTC.

This clone has more than one count but fewer than ten. The chain carries TRBV9 and TRBJ1-5, with D possibly TRBD1 on 5 matching bases. The ends were cut back, 3 bases at V and 7 bases at J, with 14 bases in the middle. The CDR3 contains 14 residues. In germline, CDR1 is SGDLS, CDR2 YYNGEE. CDR3 in DNA: TGTGCCAGCAGCGCCGGAGGGGAAGAACAGCCCCAGCATTTT. Protein product: CASSAGGEEQPQHF.

This rearrangement joins TRBV19 to TRBJ1-2; tentative D call: TRBD1 (6 bases). The V and J ends lost 5 bases and 4 bases respectively, with 14 bases between them. CDR3 length: 14 amino acids. Germline-derived CDR1 and CDR2 are LNHDA and SQIVND (reference sequence). CDR3 sequence: CASSALQGAYGYTF. The CDR3 coding sequence is TGTGCCAGTAGTGCGCTACAGGGCGCCTATGGCTACACCTTC.

The rearrangement joins TRBV10-2 to TRBJ1-5; TRBD1 might be the D (6 bases). The length of the CDR3 is 15 residues. CDR1 is WSHSY and CDR2 is SAAADI in the germline V gene. V was cut by 2 bases and J by 4 bases, with 12 bases left in between. The CDR3 is CASSEGRGNNQPQHF. Here the CDR3 DNA reads TGCGCCAGCAGTGAGGGCAGGGGAAATAATCAGCCCCAGCATTTT.

This rearrangement joins TRBV2 to TRBJ2-5, with D tentatively TRBD2 (6 bases). CDR1 and CDR2 (germline): SNHLY, FYNNEI. CDR3 size: 13 residues. V gave up 8 bases and J gave up 5 bases, with 15 bases separating them. The CDR3 spells CASAGILGETQYF. The DNA of the CDR3 is TGTGCCAGCGCGGGGATTCTAGGGGAGACCCAGTACTTC.

The rearrangement joins TRBV30 to TRBJ2-2; TRBD1 might be the D (6 bases). The V end was cut by 8 bases, the J end by 1 base, with 14 bases between. Germline CDR1 is GTSNPN and CDR2 is SVGIG (reference sequence). CDR3 length equals 14 residues. CDR3 coding DNA: TGTGCCATGACAGGATACCTGAACACCGGGGAGCTGTTTTTT. Protein: CAMTGYLNTGELFF.

The chain couples TRBV19 to TRBJ1-2, with D perhaps matching TRBD1 (5 bases). Germline CDR1 LNHDA, CDR2 SQIVND (reference sequence). With 1 base removed from V and 3 bases from J, the gap between germline ends came to 9 bases. This CDR3 has 14 residues. CDR3 residues: CASSIGQGDYGYTF. The CDR3 nucleotides are TGTGCCAGTAGTATAGGGCAGGGCGACTATGGCTACACCTTC.

The V gene is TRBV6-5, the J gene TRBJ2-3; TRBD2 matches at 9 bases. J gave up 5 bases and V 4 bases, and 10 bases lay outside the gene matches. The germline CDR1 and CDR2 sequences are MNHEY and SVGAGI. The CDR3 covers 16 residues. CDR3: CASSSLAGTRGDTQYF. CDR3 sequence (DNA): TGTGCCAGCAGTTCCCTAGCGGGAACAAGGGGAGATACGCAGTATTTT.

V gene TRBV6-1 combines with J gene TRBJ2-5; 8 bases fit TRBD2. V gave up 3 bases and J gave up 5 bases; unmatched junction bases: 8. The CDR3 has 15 amino acids. The germline V gene has CDR1 MNHNS and CDR2 SASEGT. The CDR3 DNA reads as TGTGCCAGCAGTGATGGCACCCGGGAGGGGGAGACCCAGTACTTC. Protein sequence: CASSDGTREGETQYF.

The rearrangement links TRBV5-6 to TRBJ2-2; 13 bases match TRBD2. J gave up 4 bases and V 4 bases, and 7 bases lay outside the gene matches. The CDR3 totals 17 residues. Germline CDR1 and CDR2: SGHDT and YYEEEE. CDR3: CASSRTSGRIRTGELFF. For the CDR3, the DNA is TGTGCCAGCAGCAGGACTAGCGGGAGAATTCGCACCGGGGAGCTGTTTTTT. Filled out from reference TRBV5-6 and TRBJ2-2, the complete variable domain reads DAGVTQSPTHLIKTRGQQVTLRCSPKSGHDTVSWYQQALGQGPQFIFQYYEEEERQRGNFPDRFSGHQFPNYSSELNVNALLLGDSALYLCASSRTSGRIRTGELFFGEGSRLTVL.

CDR3 coding DNA: TGTGCCAGCAGTTACGCTGGCGGAGGTGTTGCTGAGCAGTTCTTC. It codes for CASSYAGGGVAEQFF. V usage is TRBV6-5 and J usage is TRBJ2-1; D might be TRBD2 (5 bases). The germline CDR1 and CDR2 sequences are MNHEY and SVGAGI. This CDR3 is built from 15 residues. Trimming pared 2 bases from V and 9 bases from J, leaving 17 bases between.

The rearrangement links TRBV7-8 to TRBJ2-1; tentative D call: TRBD1 (6 bases). Germline-derived CDR1 and CDR2 are SGHVS and FQNEAQ. V gave up 1 base and J gave up 2 bases, with 9 bases separating them. The CDR3 runs 15 residues. Written as DNA, the CDR3 is TGTGCCAGCAGCTTAGGAGGGGGTACCTACAATGAGCAGTTCTTC. This translates into CASSLGGGTYNEQFF.

In regard to this clone: Other DNA sequences in this specimen translate into the identical CDR3. The chain recombines TRBV9 with TRBJ2-1, with 9 bases matching TRBD2. CDR3 length: 15 residues. From germline, CDR1 is SGDLS and CDR2 YYNGEE. V shed 0 bases, J shed 4 bases, and the junction held 2 bases outside the gene matches. The CDR3 nucleotides are TGTGCCAGCAGCGTAGGTGCGGGAGGGTACAATGAGCAGTTCTTC. Its translation: CASSVGAGGYNEQFF.

The chain has TRBV28 and TRBJ2-7, with TRBD2 matching over 7 bases. Germline lookup yields CDR1 MDHEN and CDR2 SYDVKM. The V segment lost 6 bases and the J segment 4 bases; nucleotides outside the gene matches: 12. CDR3 length equals 15 residues. The CDR3 region has the DNA TGTGCCAGCAGCCGGACGGACGCCGGGAGGTACGAGCAGTACTTC. It is translated as CASSRTDAGRYEQYF.

In this sample, this clone turned up a few times. The chain couples TRBV6-5 to TRBJ1-1; D not resolved. The V end was cut by 5 bases, the J end by 11 bases, with 12 bases between. Germline CDR1 reads MNHEY; CDR2 reads SVGAGI. The CDR3 totals 11 residues. The CDR3 coding sequence is TGTGCCAGCAGTCCCGGCGGGGTCGCTTTCTTT. Residues: CASSPGGVAFF.

This clone was observed a handful of times. The chain uses TRBV5-1 and TRBJ2-5, with D perhaps matching TRBD1 (5 bases). V lost 1 base and J 5 bases, leaving 18 bases between the germline ends. CDR3 size: 16 residues. Germline lookup yields CDR1 SGHRS and CDR2 YFSETQ. The CDR3 DNA is TGCGCCAGCAGCTTGACAGGCGTAGAGTCTTCGGAGACCCAGTACTTC. The encoded protein is CASSLTGVESSETQYF.

J is TRBJ2-7 and V is TRBV18; 9 bases align to TRBD1. The CDR3 runs 16 residues. With V trimmed by 5 bases and J by 5 bases, 13 bases remained unmatched. CDR1 is KGHSH, CDR2 LQKENI, per germline. The CDR3 here is CASSTAGTGHINEQYF. As DNA, the CDR3 is TGTGCCAGCTCAACAGCCGGGACAGGGCATATCAACGAGCAGTACTTC.

V gene TRBV6-5 combines with J gene TRBJ1-1; no reliable D call. Germline values: CDR1 MNHEY, CDR2 SVGAGI. This CDR3 spans 13 amino acids. Trimming left V 5 bases short and J 1 base short, with 8 bases between. DNA for the CDR3: TGTGCCAGCAGTGGCGCAGGGAACACTGAAGCTTTCTTT. Translated: CASSGAGNTEAFF.

The J gene is TRBJ1-1, the V gene TRBV7-3; D call uncertain. Germline assignment: CDR1 SGHTA and CDR2 FQGTGA. The CDR3 is made up of 13 amino acids. V lost 5 bases, J lost 0 bases, and 7 bases lay in between. The CDR3 DNA follows: TGTGCCAGCAGCCCGAGGTTGAACACTGAAGCTTTCTTT. Protein: CASSPRLNTEAFF.

J is TRBJ2-5 and V is TRBV5-1; the D gene is possibly TRBD2 (6 bases). From germline, CDR1 is SGHRS and CDR2 YFSETQ. Trimming shortened V by 4 bases and J by 3 bases, and 10 bases separated the two germline ends. The CDR3 consists of 13 residues. The CDR3, as DNA: TGCGCCAGCAGCCTTCCGGGAGAAGAGACCCAGTACTTC. Translated: CASSLPGEETQYF.

This chain uses TRBV7-8 with TRBJ2-1; 7 nucleotides agree with TRBD2. This CDR3 comprises 16 residues. V gave up 1 base and J gave up 2 bases; unmatched junction bases: 5. CDR1 and CDR2 (germline): SGHVS, FQNEAQ. CDR3 DNA: TGTGCCAGCAGCTTAGTTGGCGGGAGCACCTACAATGAGCAGTTCTTC. This gives the protein CASSLVGGSTYNEQFF.

This chain links TRBV5-1 with TRBJ2-3; TRBD2 matches at 8 bases. V shed 3 bases and J 4 bases; nucleotides not matched to a gene: 4. There are 14 residues in the CDR3. Germline CDR1 SGHRS, CDR2 YFSETQ. The CDR3 DNA sequence: TGCGCCAGCAGCTATAGCGGGATTCCAGATACGCAGTATTTT. Its protein is CASSYSGIPDTQYF.

The V gene is TRBV2, the J gene TRBJ1-6, with unresolved D. V was clipped by 2 bases and J by 4 bases, with 9 bases between them. Germline lookup yields CDR1 SNHLY and CDR2 FYNNEI. The CDR3 length is 15 residues. The CDR3 sequence: CASSEWQVYNSPLHF. Here the CDR3 DNA reads TGTGCCAGCAGTGAATGGCAGGTTTATAATTCACCCCTCCACTTT. Complete variable domain (other parts from reference TRBV2 and TRBJ1-6): EPEVTQTPSHQVTQMGQEVILRCVPISNHLYFYWYRQILGQKVEFLVSFYNNEISEKSEIFDDQFSVERPDGSNFTLKIRSTKLEDSAMYFCASSEWQVYNSPLHFGNGTRLTVT.

Only a few counts were recorded for this clone. The chain links TRBV7-8 to TRBJ2-2, with 11 bases aligning to TRBD2. From germline, CDR1 is SGHVS and CDR2 FQNEAQ. This CDR3 spans 16 amino acids. V lost 2 bases to trimming and J lost 4 bases; unmatched junction nucleotides: 3. Here the CDR3 reads CASSLLAGGGTGELFF. In DNA form, the CDR3 reads TGTGCCAGCAGCTTACTAGCGGGAGGTGGCACCGGGGAGCTGTTTTTT.

The chain joins TRBV5-1 to TRBJ1-2, with TRBD1 as a possible D gene (5 bases). V was cut by 4 bases and J by 8 bases, with 15 bases left in between. CDR1 and CDR2 from the germline V gene are SGHRS and YFSETQ. This CDR3 is 13 amino acids long. CDR3 nucleotides: TGCGCCAGCAGCCTCGACAGAAAGGGGGGCTACACCTTC. Encoded protein: CASSLDRKGGYTF.

This chain uses TRBV10-3 with TRBJ2-7; 10 bases match TRBD2. Germline values: CDR1 ENHRY, CDR2 SYGVKD. The CDR3 loop spans 15 amino acids. The V segment lost 3 bases and the J segment 5 bases; nucleotides outside the gene matches: 7. CDR3 loop: CAISERLAGAHEQYF. For the CDR3, the DNA is TGTGCCATCAGTGAACGGCTAGCGGGAGCCCACGAGCAGTACTTC.